Each of the 25 T cell receptor beta chains below was sequenced from the same sample in a study of cytomegalovirus exposure and HLA in healthy donors. The PCR was carried out with 60 Vbeta primers and 13 Jbeta primers. Method: immunoSEQ multiplex PCR; TCRdb's copy keeps in-frame clones and lacks some. The sample records some 200,000 clones, nearly 80% being singletons. Sequencing was done on a sample of PBMCs. The receptors come from a man younger than 35 in good health and CMV-seronegative.

The chain uses TRBV28 and TRBJ1-5; TRBD1 is a possible D gene (5 bases). Germline values: CDR1 MDHEN, CDR2 SYDVKM. V gave up 8 bases and J gave up 2 bases, with 13 bases separating them. This CDR3 is 14 amino acids long. CDR3 sequence reads: CASLGGVGNQPQHF. CDR3 nucleotides: TGTGCCAGCCTCGGGGGGGTTGGCAATCAGCCCCAGCATTTT.

The V call is TRBV5-1, the J call TRBJ2-2; 12 positions agree with TRBD2. This CDR3 is 18 amino acids long. CDR1 is SGHRS and CDR2 is YFSETQ in the germline V gene. Trimming took 2 bases from V and 4 from J; bases not matched to a gene: 9. The CDR3 region is CASSFLGLAGIGTGELFF. The CDR3 bases are TGCGCCAGCAGCTTCCTCGGACTAGCGGGAATAGGCACCGGGGAGCTGTTTTTT.

The chain is built from TRBV28 and TRBJ2-5; possible D gene TRBD2, 6 bases. From germline, CDR1 is MDHEN and CDR2 SYDVKM. This CDR3 is 15 amino acids long. V dropped 4 bases and J dropped 3 bases, with 15 bases sitting between them. CDR3 region: CASSSRIGGKETQYF. The CDR3 coding sequence is TGTGCCAGCAGTTCGAGGATTGGAGGGAAAGAGACCCAGTACTTC.

The chain uses TRBV11-2 and TRBJ2-7, with a tentative D call TRBD1 (5 bases). Between the trimmed V and J ends, which lost 5 bases and 0 bases, there was a span of 11 bases. Germline V lookup: CDR1 SGHAT, CDR2 FQNNGV. The CDR3 is 14 amino acids. CDR3 sequence (DNA): TGTGCCAGCAGCCTTGACAGTAGCTCCTACGAGCAGTACTTC. Translating gives CASSLDSSSYEQYF.

The rearrangement joins TRBV2 to TRBJ1-2; perhaps TRBD1 as D (6 bases). The CDR3 covers 15 residues. Trimming left V 5 bases short and J 7 bases short, with 20 bases between. The germline CDR1 and CDR2 sequences are SNHLY and FYNNEI. In nucleotides, the CDR3 is TGTGCCAGCAGTCTGGACAGTGGGGTTAGTGGTGGCTACACCTTC. Encoded protein: CASSLDSGVSGGYTF.

This clone was counted once. Distinct nucleotide sequences in the sample also encode this CDR3. The chain links TRBV30 to TRBJ2-2; D is unclear. Germline V gene sequence: CDR1 GTSNPN, CDR2 SVGIG (reference sequence). Trimming shortened V by 5 bases and J by 5 bases, and 6 bases separated the two germline ends. The CDR3 consists of 11 residues. CDR3 amino acids: CAWSGTGELFF. CDR3 nucleotides: TGTGCCTGGTCAGGTACCGGGGAGCTGTTTTTT.

This chain uses TRBV9 with TRBJ2-5; weak D call: TRBD2 (6 bases). The CDR3 is 14 residues long. Germline values: CDR1 SGDLS, CDR2 YYNGEE. Trimming left V 4 bases short and J 5 bases short, with 15 bases between. CDR3 nucleotide sequence: TGTGCCAGCAGCCTTCGGGGGAGCGGGGAGACCCAGTACTTC. Protein: CASSLRGSGETQYF.

This sequence joins TRBV19 and TRBJ2-1, with a weak D call TRBD1 (5 bases). Trimming took off 7 bases at V and 6 bases at J, with 13 bases between the two ends. The CDR3 runs 13 residues. The germline CDR1 and CDR2 sequences are LNHDA and SQIVND (reference sequence). CDR3 DNA sequence: TGTGCCAGTAACTCAGGGTGGGGCAATGAGCAGTTCTTC. It translates to CASNSGWGNEQFF.

Concerning this clone: The identical CDR3 is also encoded by other nucleotide sequences in the sample. This chain joins TRBV18 and TRBJ1-5, with 7 positions matching TRBD1. CDR3 length: 14 amino acids. Germline V lookup: CDR1 KGHSH, CDR2 LQKENI. V lost 6 bases to trimming and J lost 2 bases; unmatched junction nucleotides: 4. CDR3 coding DNA: TGTGCCAGCTCGCCCACAGGGGGCAATCAGCCCCAGCATTTT. It is translated as CASSPTGGNQPQHF.

The rearrangement uses TRBV4-2 and TRBJ1-3; D not resolved. Germline V gene sequence: CDR1 LGHNA, CDR2 YNFKEQ. The CDR3 has 14 amino acids. Trimming took off 0 bases at V and 0 bases at J, with 3 bases between the two ends. CDR3 residues: CASSQDSSGNTIYF. DNA of the CDR3: TGTGCCAGCAGCCAAGATAGCTCTGGAAACACCATATATTTT.

The chain is built from TRBV7-8 and TRBJ1-2; no firm D call. Trimming took 1 base from V and 4 from J, leaving 19 bases between them. Germline V gene data show CDR1 as SGHVS and CDR2 as FQNEAQ. This CDR3 has 17 amino acids. In nucleotides, the CDR3 is TGTGCCAGCAGCTTAGAGGATACCCGGAGTGCCCTCTATGGCTACACCTTC. Translating it yields CASSLEDTRSALYGYTF.

This chain links TRBV19 with TRBJ2-1, with D tentatively TRBD2 (5 bases). Trimming removed 1 base from V and 5 bases from J, with 12 bases in between. The CDR3 runs to 15 residues. In germline, CDR1 is LNHDA, CDR2 SQIVND (reference sequence). Here the CDR3 reads CASSIGTAGDNEQFF. CDR3 nucleotide sequence: TGTGCCAGTAGTATAGGAACAGCCGGGGACAATGAGCAGTTCTTC.

This clone was recorded once. J is TRBJ2-1 and V is TRBV5-1; no definite D call. Trimming took 0 bases from V and 7 from J, leaving 17 bases between them. The germline V gene has CDR1 SGHRS and CDR2 YFSETQ. The CDR3 is made up of 16 amino acids. The CDR3 reads CASSLEGPTLGNEQFF. CDR3 coding DNA: TGCGCCAGCAGCTTGGAAGGTCCGACCCTCGGGAATGAGCAGTTCTTC.

The chain couples TRBV4-3 to TRBJ2-1; 12 bases are a match to TRBD2. V was clipped by 0 bases and J by 4 bases; unmatched bases: 1. CDR3 size: 16 residues. Germline lookup yields CDR1 LGHNA and CDR2 YSLEER. CDR3 bases: TGCGCCAGCAGCCAAGAAGGACTAGCGGGGTACAATGAGCAGTTCTTC. Its translation is CASSQEGLAGYNEQFF.

The chain carries TRBV13 and TRBJ2-5; D is uncertain. V dropped 5 bases and J dropped 5 bases, with 9 bases sitting between them. The CDR3 runs to 12 residues. Germline V gives CDR1 PRHDT, CDR2 FYEKMQ (reference sequence). DNA of the CDR3: TGTGCCAGCAGCAACGACGGGGAGACCCAGTACTTC. Protein: CASSNDGETQYF.

The CDR3 DNA reads as TGCGCCAGCAGCCATGGATGGGCAGGGATGAACACCGGGGAGCTGTTTTTT. Encoded protein: CASSHGWAGMNTGELFF. This chain joins TRBV4-3 and TRBJ2-2; D is possibly TRBD1 (5 bases). The CDR3 is 17 residues long. Germline CDR1 is LGHNA and CDR2 is YSLEER. V was pared by 3 bases and J by 1 base, with 15 bases between.

The chain is built from TRBV6-1 and TRBJ2-3, with 8 bases fitting TRBD1. The CDR3 consists of 15 residues. Trimming took 8 bases from V and 5 from J; bases not matched to a gene: 12. The germline V gene encodes CDR1 MNHNS and CDR2 SASEGT. The DNA of the CDR3 is TGTGCCAGCCAGGTTTCGGCAGGGGGCCTAGATACGCAGTATTTT. Amino acids: CASQVSAGGLDTQYF.

In this sample, this clone turned up a few times. One end of the junction varies from germline; a read error may be responsible. The gene calls are TRBV10-3 and TRBJ1-2, with TRBD1 matching over 9 bases. Germline V gives CDR1 ENHRY, CDR2 SYGVKD. The CDR3 runs 11 residues. DNA for the CDR3: TGTGCCATCAGTGGGTGGACAGGGGCGAACTTC. Translated: CAISGWTGANF.

The CDR3 protein is CASGLGDPGRGETQYF. In DNA, the CDR3 is TGTGCTAGTGGTTTGGGGGACCCCGGGCGGGGAGAGACCCAGTACTTC. The rearrangement joins TRBV12-5 to TRBJ2-5; perhaps TRBD2 as D (6 bases). CDR3 length equals 16 residues. V dropped 1 base and J dropped 4 bases, with 16 bases sitting between them. Germline V gives CDR1 LGHNT, CDR2 FRNRAP.

V is TRBV18 and J is TRBJ2-3, with D tentatively TRBD2 (6 bases). Trimming left V 2 bases short and J 0 bases short, with 9 bases between. This CDR3 contains 15 residues. CDR1 and CDR2 from the germline V gene are KGHSH and LQKENI. DNA for the CDR3: TGTGCCAGCTCACCAAGAAGCGGGAGCACAGATACGCAGTATTTT. Protein product: CASSPRSGSTDTQYF.

The J gene is TRBJ1-2, the V gene TRBV29-1, with 10 positions matching TRBD1. V was pared by 4 bases and J by 5 bases, with 7 bases of the junction left unmatched. The CDR3 spans 14 residues. Germline CDR1 reads SQVTM; CDR2 reads ANQGSEA. The DNA for the CDR3 is TGCAGCGTTGCACCTCCGGGACAGGGGTATGGCTACACCTTC. Encoded protein: CSVAPPGQGYGYTF.

The chain employs TRBV13 and TRBJ1-5; D gene unclear. The CDR3 runs to 13 residues. The germline V gene has CDR1 PRHDT and CDR2 FYEKMQ (reference sequence). Trimming cost V 0 bases and J 7 bases, with 7 bases left between them. CDR3 amino acids: CASSLGSRQPQHF. The CDR3 coding sequence is TGTGCCAGCAGCTTAGGTTCTAGGCAGCCCCAGCATTTT.

V gene TRBV19 combines with J gene TRBJ1-2, with 8 bases fitting TRBD1. This CDR3 region has 15 residues. The ends lost 2 bases at V and 9 bases at J; junction bases unmatched: 11. Germline CDR1 LNHDA, CDR2 SQIVND (reference sequence). The CDR3 loop is CASSINSGGQGRYTF. CDR3 coding DNA: TGTGCCAGTAGTATAAATTCAGGGGGCCAAGGCCGCTACACCTTC.

The chain carries TRBV28 and TRBJ1-2; perhaps TRBD1 as D (6 bases). Trimming left V 4 bases short and J 5 bases short, with 20 bases between. Germline V lookup: CDR1 MDHEN, CDR2 SYDVKM. This CDR3 comprises 16 residues. The CDR3 here is CASSSLGEGGTYGYTF. The CDR3 nucleotides are TGTGCCAGCAGTTCCTTGGGTGAAGGGGGAACATATGGCTACACCTTC.

This rearrangement joins TRBV5-8 to TRBJ2-7; D ambiguous. The ends were cut back, 5 bases at V and 4 bases at J, with 4 bases in the middle. The V gene's germline CDR1 is SGHTS and CDR2 YDEGEE. CDR3 length: 10 residues. CDR3 sequence reads: CASRRYEQYF. The CDR3 region has the DNA TGTGCCAGCAGGAGGTACGAGCAGTACTTC.